This T cell receptor (beta chain) was profiled in a study of blood T cell repertoires in COVID-19. Study details: Donors in the United States, Italy and Spain gave samples during acute or convalescent COVID-19. T cells, B-cell-depleted T cells, or PBMCs supplied cDNA or gDNA.

From germline, CDR1 is MNHEY and CDR2 SVGEGT. The V end lost 0 bases, the J end lost 4 bases, and 14 bases lay between the germline ends. The CDR3 is made up of 16 amino acids. How the authors handled the data: Reference gene primer amplification in the assay estimated nucleated cell counts. The repertoire was sequenced with immunoSEQ multiplex PCR; TCRdb's copy has only in-frame clones and lacks some. The D gene and trimming were derived from the DNA, and the V and J assignments and clone size from that table. Of 250,000 to 300,000 clones in the sample, 81% are singletons; the top ten hold around 3%.

The chain recombines TRBV6-2 or TRBV6-3 with TRBJ2-3; a possible D gene is TRBD2 (5 bases). Sequencing used peripheral blood. This TCR derives from a woman in her fifties or sixties with active or convalescent COVID-19. This CDR3 reads CASSYSRTPLADTQYF. The DNA for the CDR3 is TGTGCCAGCAGTTACTCCCGGACTCCCTTGGCAGATACGCAGTATTTT.